Sequencing of this TCR beta chain was carried out in a study of CD8+ T cells in alopecia areata. Sequencing used cDNA as its template, made by extracting RNA and reverse transcribing it. Profiled with immunoSEQ multiplex PCR; TCRdb holds only in-frame clones, not every one. The sample shows a few hundred thousand clones, around two fifths of them seen only once. V lost 5 bases to trimming and J lost 1 base, with 14 bases between them. Germline values: CDR1 SQVTM, CDR2 ANQGSEA. The CDR3 runs 14 residues. Treatment noted: oral pan-JAK inhibitor, 5-10 mg twice daily. This receptor was obtained from a human donor with alopecia areata. The genes are TRBV29-1 and TRBJ1-2; D may be TRBD1 (5 bases). The sample here was CD4+ T cells sorted from blood, taken around week 30, from a patient treated with tofacitinib. The CDR3 nucleotides are TGCAGCGTTCAGGACACGCACGATAACTATGGCTACACCTTC. Translated, it gives CSVQDTHDNYGYTF.